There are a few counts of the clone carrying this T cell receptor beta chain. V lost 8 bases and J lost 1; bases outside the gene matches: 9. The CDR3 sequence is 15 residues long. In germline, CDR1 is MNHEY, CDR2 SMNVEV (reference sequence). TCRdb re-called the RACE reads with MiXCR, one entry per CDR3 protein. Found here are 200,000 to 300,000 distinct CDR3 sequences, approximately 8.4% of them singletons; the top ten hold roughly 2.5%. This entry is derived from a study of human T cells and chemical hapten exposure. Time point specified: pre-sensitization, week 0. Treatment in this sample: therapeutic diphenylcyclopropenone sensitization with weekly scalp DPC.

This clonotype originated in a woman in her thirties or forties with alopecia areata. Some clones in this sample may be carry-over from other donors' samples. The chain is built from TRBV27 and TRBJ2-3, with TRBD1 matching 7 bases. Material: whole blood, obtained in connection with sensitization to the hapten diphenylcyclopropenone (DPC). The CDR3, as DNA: TGTGCCAGCCGAGACAGGGAATTTCGCACAGATACGCAGTATTTT. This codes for CASRDREFRTDTQYF.